These 19 T cell receptor beta chains originate from one sample sequenced in a study of CD8 T cells in ankylosing spondylitis. Study results and limitations: Characteristic, it appeared, of ankylosing spondylitis blood was a TCR beta motif of several highly homologous variants.

TCRdb used MiXCR to reprocess the 5' RACE reads, holding one entry per CDR3 protein. The sample consists of about 750,000 distinct CDR3 sequences, 15% to 20% of them appearing once. No antigen has been assigned to these receptors. The sequenced sample was blood, either unsorted or a sorted T cell fraction (not recorded which). Source of these receptors: a male donor with ankylosing spondylitis.

This clonotype was counted at least ten times. The V gene is TRBV5-1, the J gene TRBJ2-1; 7 positions agree with TRBD1. The junction had 2 bases not matched to a gene; V was cut back by 2 bases and J by 3 bases. This CDR3 has 14 residues. Germline loops: CDR1 SGHRS, CDR2 YFSETQ. This CDR3 reads CASSLGQDYNEQFF. As DNA, the CDR3 is TGCGCCAGCAGCTTAGGACAGGACTACAATGAGCAGTTCTTC.

The chain has TRBV5-1 and TRBJ2-3, with 8 bases matching TRBD2. This CDR3 spans 17 amino acids. V lost 3 bases and J lost 4; bases outside the gene matches: 13. Germline V gene lookup returns CDR1 SGHRS and CDR2 YFSETQ. The CDR3 loop reads CASSWAPAAGAADTQYF. Written as DNA, the CDR3 is TGCGCCAGCAGCTGGGCCCCAGCAGCGGGAGCAGCAGATACGCAGTATTTT.

This clonotype was seen ten or more times. CDR3 region: CSARSAAEAFF. The CDR3 bases are TGCAGTGCTAGGTCGGCAGCTGAAGCTTTCTTT. The chain is built from TRBV20-1 and TRBJ1-1, with D uncertain. Germline V gene sequence: CDR1 DFQATT, CDR2 SNEGSKA (reference sequence). This CDR3 is 11 amino acids long. Between the trimmed V and J ends, which lost 3 bases and 6 bases, there was a span of 8 bases.

This clonotype was observed a handful of times. The J gene is TRBJ1-5, the V gene TRBV6-1, with unresolved D. The CDR3 consists of 18 residues. V was trimmed by 9 bases and J by 2 bases, leaving 26 bases between them. Looked up from germline, CDR1 is MNHNS and CDR2 is SASEGT. CDR3 nucleotides: TGTGCCAGTGTCAGGACCGCAATGGGGATTGGGGGCAATCAGCCCCAGCATTTT. Protein sequence: CASVRTAMGIGGNQPQHF.

The table lists this clonotype with a few counts. The chain has TRBV25-1 and TRBJ2-3, with a possible D match to TRBD1 (6 bases). Germline V gene sequence: CDR1 MGHDK, CDR2 SYGVNS. Trimming removed 2 bases at V and 0 bases at J, with 15 bases between. The CDR3 extends over 17 amino acids. The CDR3 region is CASSELDRNPSTDTQYF. The DNA for the CDR3 is TGTGCCAGCAGTGAACTGGACAGAAACCCTAGCACAGATACGCAGTATTTT.

The chain couples TRBV20-1 to TRBJ2-1, with 10 positions matching TRBD2. J lost 8 bases, V lost 3 bases, and 7 bases had no gene match. CDR1 DFQATT and CDR2 SNEGSKA come from the germline V gene (reference sequence). The CDR3 runs 14 residues. CDR3 residues: CSARMLAGVYEQFF. The CDR3 region has the DNA TGCAGTGCTAGGATGCTAGCGGGAGTGTATGAGCAGTTCTTC.

This clonotype was picked up a small number of times. The chain employs TRBV28 and TRBJ1-2; D not certain. V lost 3 bases, J lost 10 bases, and 21 bases lay in between. CDR3 size: 15 residues. Germline assignment: CDR1 MDHEN and CDR2 SYDVKM. CDR3 sequence: CASSLAPGVSRSYTF. CDR3 DNA: TGTGCCAGCAGTTTGGCTCCCGGGGTAAGCCGCTCCTACACCTTC.

The genes are TRBV3-1 and TRBJ1-2, with TRBD1 matching over 7 bases. Germline CDR1 is LGHDT and CDR2 is YNNKEL (reference sequence). Trimming took 5 bases from V and 5 from J; bases not matched to a gene: 14. This CDR3 contains 16 residues. CDR3 protein: CASSGGGRFRGYGYTF. CDR3 nucleotides: TGTGCCAGCAGCGGAGGGGGCCGCTTTAGGGGTTATGGCTACACCTTC.

V and J are TRBV10-2 and TRBJ2-2; D unclear. Germline CDR1 is WSHSY and CDR2 is SAAADI. Trimming removed 6 bases from V and 10 bases from J, with 15 bases in between. This CDR3 has 13 amino acids. The CDR3 reads CASSDTTALELFF. CDR3 DNA: TGCGCCAGCAGCGATACGACGGCCTTGGAGCTGTTTTTT.

This clonotype has just a few counts. For the CDR3, the DNA is TGTGCCAGCAGTGAAGCGGAGGGACTAGCGGGAGGGCGGAGGCTCGAGCAGTACTTC. This gives the protein CASSEAEGLAGGRRLEQYF. This chain links TRBV2 with TRBJ2-7; 16 bases align to TRBD2. The trim removed 0 bases at V and 6 bases at J, leaving 11 bases unmatched. Per the germline V gene, CDR1 is SNHLY and CDR2 is FYNNEI. The CDR3 runs to 19 residues.

The DNA of the CDR3 is TGTGCCAGCAGCCCGTCTCCGTCCGAGAACTATGGCTACACCTTC. Its protein product is CASSPSPSENYGYTF. The chain links TRBV7-2 to TRBJ1-2; the D is unclear. Germline lookup yields CDR1 SGHTA and CDR2 FQGNSA. Trimming cost V 5 bases and J 2 bases, with 15 bases left between them. The CDR3 has 15 amino acids.

The gene calls are TRBV9 and TRBJ1-1, with D unclear. The V and J ends lost 2 bases and 0 bases respectively, with 5 bases between them. This CDR3 region has 13 residues. Germline CDR1 is SGDLS and CDR2 is YYNGEE. In DNA form, the CDR3 reads TGTGCCAGCAGCGTCATTCTGAACACTGAAGCTTTCTTT. Residues: CASSVILNTEAFF.

This clonotype was seen only a few times. Here the CDR3 DNA reads TGCGCCAGCAGCTTATCTACAGCTATCTATGGCTACACCTTC. It yields the protein CASSLSTAIYGYTF. The chain uses TRBV5-1 and TRBJ1-2; D call uncertain. The V end lost 2 bases, the J end lost 4 bases, and 12 bases lay between the germline ends. CDR3 size: 14 residues. Germline V CDR1 and CDR2: SGHRS, YFSETQ.

A word on this clonotype: At one of its ends the junction is not consistent with the germline gene, which may arise from a read error. The CDR3 region has the DNA TGTGCCGGCAGCCCCGGGGGGCCCGGGGAGCTGTTTTTT. Its translation: CAGSPGGPGELFF. The V gene is TRBV11-2, the J gene TRBJ2-2; perhaps TRBD2 as D (7 bases). Germline values: CDR1 SGHAT, CDR2 FQNNGV. This CDR3 contains 13 residues.

The gene calls are TRBV5-1 and TRBJ1-1; D gene uncertain. The CDR3 has 13 amino acids. Germline values: CDR1 SGHRS, CDR2 YFSETQ. Between the trimmed V and J ends, which lost 6 bases and 0 bases, there was a span of 9 bases. The CDR3 loop reads CASTENMNTEAFF. The CDR3 DNA is TGCGCCAGCACCGAGAACATGAACACTGAAGCTTTCTTT.

This clonotype was detected only a few times. V is TRBV12-3 or TRBV12-4 and J is TRBJ1-1; the match to TRBD1 covers 8 bases. The CDR3 spans 16 residues. J gave up 0 bases and V 5 bases, and 8 bases lay outside the gene matches. CDR3 DNA: TGTGCCAGCAGTCCGGACAGGGACCTCATGAACACTGAAGCTTTCTTT. The encoded protein is CASSPDRDLMNTEAFF.

The chain has TRBV27 and TRBJ2-7; D remains unclear. The V end was cut by 6 bases, the J end by 8 bases, with 14 bases between. Per germline, CDR1 MNHEY and CDR2 SMNVEV (reference sequence). CDR3 length: 12 amino acids. The CDR3 sequence: CASSPTGRKQYF. CDR3 bases: TGTGCCAGCAGCCCTACCGGGCGTAAGCAGTACTTC.

The chain has TRBV15 and TRBJ2-1; D is tentatively TRBD1 or TRBD2 (5 bases each). This CDR3 contains 14 residues. The ends were cut back, 1 base at V and 10 bases at J, with 14 bases in the middle. Germline V lookup: CDR1 LNHNV, CDR2 YYDKDF (reference sequence). The CDR3 spells CATSRVQETGEQFF. CDR3 nucleotide sequence: TGTGCCACCAGCAGAGTACAGGAAACGGGGGAGCAGTTCTTC. Full variable domain (rest looked up from reference TRBV15 and TRBJ2-1): DAMVIQNPRYQVTQFGKPVTLSCSQTLNHNVMYWYQQKSSQAPKLLFHYYDKDFNNEADTPDNFQSRRPNTSFCFLDIRSPGLGDTAMYLCATSRVQETGEQFFGPGTRLTVL.

This clonotype was counted only a few times. This chain links TRBV20-1 with TRBJ2-1; unclear D gene. The V and J ends lost 5 bases and 0 bases respectively, with 11 bases between them. The CDR3 spans 14 residues. The germline gives CDR1 DFQATT, CDR2 SNEGSKA (reference sequence). The CDR3 spells CSAASNPSYNEQFF. CDR3 nucleotides: TGCAGTGCTGCCTCTAACCCCTCCTACAATGAGCAGTTCTTC.